This T cell receptor (beta chain) is from a study of PD-1 blockade in classical Hodgkin lymphoma. In the study overall: On a schedule of every 2 weeks, patients received nivolumab 3 mg/kg intravenously.

Whole-study findings and limits: Similar baseline diversity was found in complete responders and newly diagnosed patients. Whereas CD4+ TCR diversity had risen significantly by C4D1, CD8+ TCR diversity had not.

The CDR3 runs 15 residues. Germline-derived CDR1 and CDR2 are KGHSH and LQKENI. Patients all relapsed after autologous stem cell transplantation, and there was variation in brentuximab vedotin exposure. In its sample, this clone was seen once. The antigen remains unidentified. Only in-frame clones appear in the TCRdb table, and some are missing; sequencing was by immunoSEQ multiplex PCR. The data hold 20,000 to 25,000 clones, with about two thirds observed a single time. This specimen was peripheral blood mononuclear cells (PBMCs), taken at baseline. The chain joins TRBV18 to TRBJ2-5; TRBD2 agrees at 8 bases. The J call may not be correct, given that the DNA end is closer to TRBJ2-7. This clonotype originated in a human donor with classical Hodgkin lymphoma. The CDR3 sequence: CASSPSPAGAYEQYF. CDR3 DNA sequence: TGTGCCAGCTCACCGTCGCCAGCGGGGGCCTACGAGCAGTACTTC.